This is a list of T cell receptor beta chains from one sample in a study of T-cell memory formation after mild COVID-19. TCRdb re-derived calls from the 5' RACE reads in MiXCR, one entry per CDR3 protein. Among 530,000 or so distinct CDR3 sequences, 17% were seen once, and the ten largest hold approximately 8.1%. The sample comprised PBMCs or a T cell subset sorted from them (not recorded which). The origin of the receptors is an adult woman who had mild COVID-19 (a few samples of this study predate the infection). Cell type and time point are not known. CDR3s include the opening cysteine and the closing phenylalanine or tryptophan. Fields, in order: clone size, J gene, D gene, V gene, CDR3 protein, CDR3 DNA. A D gene is named only where the DNA matches it firmly. Clone size is given for some rows only: seen once, a few or many times, or a class if the clone is expanded.

.	TRBJ2-5	TRBD2	TRBV20-1	CSARVFDALASGDGETQYF	TGCAGTGCTAGAGTATTCGACGCTCTTGCTAGCGGGGACGGGGAGACCCAGTACTTC
.	TRBJ2-3	TRBD2	TRBV2	CASALLAGGPRTDTQYF	TGTGCCAGCGCCCTTTTGGCGGGAGGGCCTAGGACAGATACGCAGTATTTT
.	TRBJ2-7	TRBD1	TRBV6-2/TRBV6-3	CASSPDRGWVSEQYF	TGTGCCAGCAGCCCGGACAGGGGATGGGTAAGCGAGCAGTACTTC
.	TRBJ1-5	.	TRBV4-3	CASSQAIDRPQPQHF	TGCGCCAGCAGCCAAGCAATTGACAGGCCACAGCCCCAGCATTTT
few	TRBJ2-3	.	TRBV7-2	CASSLGSGQGTQYF	TGTGCCAGCAGCTTAGGTAGCGGCCAAGGGACGCAGTATTTT
.	TRBJ2-6	.	TRBV9	CASSSRTGGANVLTF	TGTGCCAGCAGCTCCCGTACAGGAGGGGCCAACGTCCTGACTTTC
few	TRBJ2-6	.	TRBV2	CASRSYSGANVLTF	TGTGCCAGCAGAAGCTACTCTGGGGCCAACGTCCTGACTTTC
few	TRBJ2-3	TRBD1	TRBV7-2	CASSQPTGGTDTQYF	TGTGCCAGCAGCCAACCGACAGGGGGGACAGATACGCAGTATTTT
few	TRBJ1-2	.	TRBV7-9	CASTKWAVYGYTF	TGTGCCAGCACCAAATGGGCAGTCTATGGCTACACCTTC
.	TRBJ1-5	TRBD1	TRBV18	CASSRGQGMNQPQHF	TGTGCCAGCTCACGGGGACAGGGGATGAATCAGCCCCAGCATTTT
.	TRBJ1-2	TRBD1	TRBV5-1	CASSLQGDRDYGYTF	TGCGCCAGCAGCTTGCAAGGGGACAGGGACTATGGCTACACCTTC